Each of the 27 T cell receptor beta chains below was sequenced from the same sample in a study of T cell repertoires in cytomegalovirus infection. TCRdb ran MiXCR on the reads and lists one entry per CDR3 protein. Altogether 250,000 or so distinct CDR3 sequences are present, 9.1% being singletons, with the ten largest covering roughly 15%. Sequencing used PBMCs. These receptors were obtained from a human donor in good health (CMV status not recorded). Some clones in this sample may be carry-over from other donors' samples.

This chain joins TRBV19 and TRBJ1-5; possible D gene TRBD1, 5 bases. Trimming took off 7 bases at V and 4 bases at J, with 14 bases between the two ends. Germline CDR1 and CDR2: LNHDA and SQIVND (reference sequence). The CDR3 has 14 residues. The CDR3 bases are TGTGCCAGTACGGGGGATTGGACTAATCAGCCCCAGCATTTT. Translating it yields CASTGDWTNQPQHF.

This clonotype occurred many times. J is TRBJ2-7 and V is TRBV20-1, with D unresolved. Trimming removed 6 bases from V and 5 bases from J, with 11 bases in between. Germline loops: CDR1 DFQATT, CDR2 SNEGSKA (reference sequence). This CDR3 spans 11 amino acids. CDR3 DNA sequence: TGCAGTGCCGCGGAGTGGGACGAGCAGTACTTC. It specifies CSAAEWDEQYF.

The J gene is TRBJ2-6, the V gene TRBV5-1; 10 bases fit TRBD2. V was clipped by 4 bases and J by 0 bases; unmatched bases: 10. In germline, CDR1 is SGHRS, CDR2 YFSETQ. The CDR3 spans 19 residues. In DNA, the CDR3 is TGCGCCAGCAGCCCCTGGACTAGCGGTATCCCCTCTGGGGCCAACGTCCTGACTTTC. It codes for CASSPWTSGIPSGANVLTF.

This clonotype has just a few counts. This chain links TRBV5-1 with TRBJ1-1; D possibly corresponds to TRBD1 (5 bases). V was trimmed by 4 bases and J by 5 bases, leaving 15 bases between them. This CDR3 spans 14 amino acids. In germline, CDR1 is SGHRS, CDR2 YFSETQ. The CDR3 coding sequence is TGCGCCAGCAGCAACGACAGATTAGGGACTGAAGCTTTCTTT. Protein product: CASSNDRLGTEAFF.

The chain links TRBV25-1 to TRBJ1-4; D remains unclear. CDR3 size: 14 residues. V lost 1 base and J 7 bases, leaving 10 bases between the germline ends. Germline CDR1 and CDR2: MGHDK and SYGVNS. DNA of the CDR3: TGTGCCAGCAGTGAATTTTCGGGTTTTGAAAAACTGTTTTTT. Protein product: CASSEFSGFEKLFF.

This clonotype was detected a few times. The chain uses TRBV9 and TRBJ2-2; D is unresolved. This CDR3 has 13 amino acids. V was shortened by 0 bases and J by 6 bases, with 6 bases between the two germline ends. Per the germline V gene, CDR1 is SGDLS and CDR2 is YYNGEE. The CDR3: CASSVGSPGELFF. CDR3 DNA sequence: TGTGCCAGCAGCGTAGGTTCCCCCGGGGAGCTGTTTTTT. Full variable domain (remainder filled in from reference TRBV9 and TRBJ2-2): DSGVTQTPKHLITATGQRVTLRCSPRSGDLSVYWYQQSLDQGLQFLIQYYNGEERAKGNILERFSAQQFPDLHSELNLSSLELGDSALYFCASSVGSPGELFFGEGSRLTVL.

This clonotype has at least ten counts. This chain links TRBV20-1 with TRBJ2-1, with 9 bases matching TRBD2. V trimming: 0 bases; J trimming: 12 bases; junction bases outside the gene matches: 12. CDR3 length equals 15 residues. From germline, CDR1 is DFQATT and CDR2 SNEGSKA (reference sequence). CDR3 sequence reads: CSARESRGLAGVQFF. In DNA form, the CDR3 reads TGCAGTGCTAGAGAGTCCAGGGGACTAGCAGGTGTGCAGTTCTTC.

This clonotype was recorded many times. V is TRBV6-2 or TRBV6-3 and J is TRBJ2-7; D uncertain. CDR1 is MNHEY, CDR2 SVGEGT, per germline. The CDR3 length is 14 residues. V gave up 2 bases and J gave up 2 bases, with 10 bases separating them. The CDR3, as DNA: TGTGCCAGCAGTTACGGGTACAGCCCCTACGAGCAGTACTTC. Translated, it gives CASSYGYSPYEQYF.

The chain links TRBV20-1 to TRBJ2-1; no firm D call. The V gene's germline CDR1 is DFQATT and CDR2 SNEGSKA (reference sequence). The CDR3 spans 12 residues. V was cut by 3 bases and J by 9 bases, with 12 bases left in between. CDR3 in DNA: TGCAGTGCTAGTCGACAATTCGGTGAGCAGTTCTTC. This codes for CSASRQFGEQFF.

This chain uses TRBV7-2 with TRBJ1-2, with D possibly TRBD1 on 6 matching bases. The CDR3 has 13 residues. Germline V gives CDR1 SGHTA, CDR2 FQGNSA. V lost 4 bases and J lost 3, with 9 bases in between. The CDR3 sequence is CASSSGVHYGYTF. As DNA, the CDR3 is TGTGCCAGCAGCTCAGGGGTTCACTATGGCTACACCTTC.

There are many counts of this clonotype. Here the CDR3 reads CASRPPGTISYEQYF. Here the CDR3 DNA reads TGTGCCAGCAGGCCTCCCGGGACTATCTCCTACGAGCAGTACTTC. The chain carries TRBV11-2 and TRBJ2-7; 7 bases map to TRBD2. The CDR3 spans 15 residues. Trimming took 6 bases from V and 0 from J; bases not matched to a gene: 8. Per germline, CDR1 SGHAT and CDR2 FQNNGV.

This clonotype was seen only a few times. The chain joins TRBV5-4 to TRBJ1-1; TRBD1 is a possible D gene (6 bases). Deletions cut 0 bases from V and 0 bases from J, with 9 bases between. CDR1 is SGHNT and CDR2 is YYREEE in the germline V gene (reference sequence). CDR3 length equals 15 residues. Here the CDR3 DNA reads TGTGCCAGCAGCTTGGCCGCAGGGGTGAACACTGAAGCTTTCTTT. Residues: CASSLAAGVNTEAFF. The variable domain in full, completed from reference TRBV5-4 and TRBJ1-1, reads ETGVTQSPTHLIKTRGQQVTLRCSSQSGHNTVSWYQQALGQGPQFIFQYYREEENGRGNFPPRFSGLQFPNYSSELNVNALELDDSALYLCASSLAAGVNTEAFFGQGTRLTVV.

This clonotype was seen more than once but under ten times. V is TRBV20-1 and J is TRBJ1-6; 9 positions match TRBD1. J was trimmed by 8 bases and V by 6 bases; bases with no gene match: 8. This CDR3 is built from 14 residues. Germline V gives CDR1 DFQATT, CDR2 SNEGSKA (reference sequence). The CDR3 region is CSAQGDRDHSPLHF. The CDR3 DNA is TGCAGTGCCCAAGGGGACAGGGATCATTCACCCCTCCACTTT.

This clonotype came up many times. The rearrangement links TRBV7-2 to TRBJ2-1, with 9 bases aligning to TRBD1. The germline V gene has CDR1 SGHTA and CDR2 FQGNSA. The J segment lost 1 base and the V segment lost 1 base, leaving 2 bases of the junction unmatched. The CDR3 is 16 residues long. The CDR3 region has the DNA TGTGCCAGCAGCTTAGATGGGACAGGGTCCTACAATGAGCAGTTCTTC. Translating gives CASSLDGTGSYNEQFF.

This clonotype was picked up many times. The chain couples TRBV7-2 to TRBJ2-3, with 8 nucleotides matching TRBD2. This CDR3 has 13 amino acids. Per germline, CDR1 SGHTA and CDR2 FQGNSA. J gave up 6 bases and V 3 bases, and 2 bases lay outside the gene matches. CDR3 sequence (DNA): TGTGCCAGCAGCTTTAGCGGGGTCGATACGCAGTATTTT. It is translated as CASSFSGVDTQYF.

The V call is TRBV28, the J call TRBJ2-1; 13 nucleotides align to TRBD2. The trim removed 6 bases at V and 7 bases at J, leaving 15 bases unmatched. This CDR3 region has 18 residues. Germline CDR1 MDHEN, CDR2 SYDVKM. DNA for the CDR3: TGTGCCAGCAGCCCCGGGACTAGCGGGACTCGAATACAGAATGAGCAGTTCTTC. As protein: CASSPGTSGTRIQNEQFF.

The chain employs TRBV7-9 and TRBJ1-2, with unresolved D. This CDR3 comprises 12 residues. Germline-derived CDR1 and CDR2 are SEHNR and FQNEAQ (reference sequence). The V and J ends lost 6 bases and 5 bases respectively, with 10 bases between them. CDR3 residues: CASSWEEYGYTF. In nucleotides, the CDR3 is TGTGCCAGCAGTTGGGAGGAGTATGGCTACACCTTC.

The CDR3 DNA reads as TGCAGTGCTAGAAGGGACAGGGCAGGAAAAAACACTGAAGCTTTCTTT. Translation gives CSARRDRAGKNTEAFF. The gene calls are TRBV20-1 and TRBJ1-1; 9 positions match TRBD1. CDR1 and CDR2 (germline): DFQATT, SNEGSKA (reference sequence). V dropped 2 bases and J dropped 2; count of bases not matched to a gene: 9. The CDR3 is made up of 16 amino acids.

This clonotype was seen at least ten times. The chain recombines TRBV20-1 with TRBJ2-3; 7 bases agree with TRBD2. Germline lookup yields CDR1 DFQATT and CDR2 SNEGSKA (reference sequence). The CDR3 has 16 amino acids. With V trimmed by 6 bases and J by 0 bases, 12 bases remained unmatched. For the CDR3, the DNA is TGCAGTGCCTACGTTGGTAGCGGGCGTAGCACAGATACGCAGTATTTT. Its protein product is CSAYVGSGRSTDTQYF.

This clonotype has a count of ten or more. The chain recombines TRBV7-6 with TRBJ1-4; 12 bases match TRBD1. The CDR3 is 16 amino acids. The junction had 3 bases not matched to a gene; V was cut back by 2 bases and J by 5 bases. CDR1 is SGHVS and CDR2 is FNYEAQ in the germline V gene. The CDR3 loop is CASSLTGTGGNEKLFF. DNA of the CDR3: TGTGCCAGCAGCTTAACGGGGACAGGGGGCAATGAAAAACTGTTTTTT.

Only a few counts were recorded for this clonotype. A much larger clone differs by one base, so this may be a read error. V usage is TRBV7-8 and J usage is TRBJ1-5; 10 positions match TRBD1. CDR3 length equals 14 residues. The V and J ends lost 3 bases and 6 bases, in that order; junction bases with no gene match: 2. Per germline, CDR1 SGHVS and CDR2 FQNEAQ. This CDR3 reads CASSLTGGFQPQHF. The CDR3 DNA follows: TGTGCCAGCAGCTTGACAGGGGGCTTTCAGCCCCAGCATTTT.

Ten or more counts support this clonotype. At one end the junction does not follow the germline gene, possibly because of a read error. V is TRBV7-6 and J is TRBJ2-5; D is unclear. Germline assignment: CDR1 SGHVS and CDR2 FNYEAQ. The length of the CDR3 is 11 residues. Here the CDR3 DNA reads TGTGCTAGCAGCTTCGGTAGGACCCAGTACTTC. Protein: CASSFGRTQYF.

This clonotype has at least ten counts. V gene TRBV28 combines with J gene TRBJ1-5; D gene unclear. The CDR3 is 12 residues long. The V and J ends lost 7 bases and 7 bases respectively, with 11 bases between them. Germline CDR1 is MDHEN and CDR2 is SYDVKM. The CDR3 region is CASTTGLQPQHF. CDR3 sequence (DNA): TGTGCCAGCACGACTGGGTTGCAGCCCCAGCATTTT. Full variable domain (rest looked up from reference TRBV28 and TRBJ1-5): DVKVTQSSRYLVKRTGEKVFLECVQDMDHENMFWYRQDPGLGLRLIYFSYDVKMKEKGDIPEGYSVSREKKERFSLILESASTNQTSMYLCASTTGLQPQHFGDGTRLSIL.

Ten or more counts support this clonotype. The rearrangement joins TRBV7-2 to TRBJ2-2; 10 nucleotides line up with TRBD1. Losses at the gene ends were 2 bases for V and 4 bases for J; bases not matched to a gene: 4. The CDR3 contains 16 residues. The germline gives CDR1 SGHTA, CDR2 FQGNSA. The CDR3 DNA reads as TGTGCCAGCAGCTTAATCGGGACAGGGGTCACCGGGGAGCTGTTTTTT. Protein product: CASSLIGTGVTGELFF.

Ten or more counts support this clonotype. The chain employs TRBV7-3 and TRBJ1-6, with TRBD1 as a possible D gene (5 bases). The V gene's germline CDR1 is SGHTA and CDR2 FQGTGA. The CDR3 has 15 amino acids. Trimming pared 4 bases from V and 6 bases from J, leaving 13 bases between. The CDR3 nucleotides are TGTGCCAGCAGCTCGGCGGGGGGTGGTAATTCACCCCTCCACTTT. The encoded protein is CASSSAGGGNSPLHF.

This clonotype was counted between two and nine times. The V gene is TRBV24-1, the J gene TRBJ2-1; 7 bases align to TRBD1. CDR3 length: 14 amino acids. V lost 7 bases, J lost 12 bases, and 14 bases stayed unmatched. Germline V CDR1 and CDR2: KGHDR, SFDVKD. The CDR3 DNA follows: TGTGCCACCAGCAGGGACAGCCTTATGAGGGGGCAGTTCTTC. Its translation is CATSRDSLMRGQFF.

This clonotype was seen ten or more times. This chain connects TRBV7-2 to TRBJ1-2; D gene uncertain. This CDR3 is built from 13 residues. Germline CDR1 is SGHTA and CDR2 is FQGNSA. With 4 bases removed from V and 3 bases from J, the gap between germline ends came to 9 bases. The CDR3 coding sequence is TGTGCCAGCAGCTCCCTCTATTACTATGGCTACACCTTC. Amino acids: CASSSLYYYGYTF.